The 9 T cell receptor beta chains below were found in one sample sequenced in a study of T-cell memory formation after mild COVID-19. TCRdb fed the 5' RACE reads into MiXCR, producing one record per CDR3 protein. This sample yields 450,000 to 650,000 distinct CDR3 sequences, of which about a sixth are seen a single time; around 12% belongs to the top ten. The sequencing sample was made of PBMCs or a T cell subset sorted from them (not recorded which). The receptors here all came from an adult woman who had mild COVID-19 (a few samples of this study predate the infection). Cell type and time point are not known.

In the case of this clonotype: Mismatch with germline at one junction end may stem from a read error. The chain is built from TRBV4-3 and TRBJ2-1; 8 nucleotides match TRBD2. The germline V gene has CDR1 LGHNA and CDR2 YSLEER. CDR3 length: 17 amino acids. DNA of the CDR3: TGCGCCAGCAGCCAAGATCCCGGGACTAGACCTCACAATGAGCAGTCCTTC. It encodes CASSQDPGTRPHNEQSF.

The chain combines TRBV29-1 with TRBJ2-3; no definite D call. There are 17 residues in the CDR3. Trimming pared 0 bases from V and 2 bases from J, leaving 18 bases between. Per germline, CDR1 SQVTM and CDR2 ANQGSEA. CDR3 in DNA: TGCAGCGTTGAAGACGCCGTATCTGTGGGAACCACAGATACGCAGTATTTT. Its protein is CSVEDAVSVGTTDTQYF.

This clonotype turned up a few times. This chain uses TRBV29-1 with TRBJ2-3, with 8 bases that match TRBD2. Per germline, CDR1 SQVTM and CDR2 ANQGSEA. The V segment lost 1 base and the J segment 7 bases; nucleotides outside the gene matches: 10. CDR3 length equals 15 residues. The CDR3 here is CSVEVAGTRTNTQYF. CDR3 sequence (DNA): TGCAGCGTTGAAGTCGCCGGGACTAGAACAAATACGCAGTATTTT.

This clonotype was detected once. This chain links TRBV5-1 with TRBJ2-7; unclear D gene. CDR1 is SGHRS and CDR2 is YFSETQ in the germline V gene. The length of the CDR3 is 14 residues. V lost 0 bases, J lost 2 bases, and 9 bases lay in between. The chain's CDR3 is CASSLAVVPYEQYF. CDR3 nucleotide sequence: TGCGCCAGCAGCTTGGCCGTGGTCCCCTACGAGCAGTACTTC.

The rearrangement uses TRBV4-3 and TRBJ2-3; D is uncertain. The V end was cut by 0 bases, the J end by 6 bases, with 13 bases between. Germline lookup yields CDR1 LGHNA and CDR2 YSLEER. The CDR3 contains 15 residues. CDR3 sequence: CASSQDASFLDTQYF. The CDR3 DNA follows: TGCGCCAGCAGCCAAGATGCCTCGTTCTTGGATACGCAGTATTTT.

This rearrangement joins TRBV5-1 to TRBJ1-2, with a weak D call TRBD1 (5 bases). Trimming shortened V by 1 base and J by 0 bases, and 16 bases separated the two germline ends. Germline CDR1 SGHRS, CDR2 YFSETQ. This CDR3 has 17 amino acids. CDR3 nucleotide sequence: TGCGCCAGCAGCTTGCCACGGGACGGCATAACTAACTATGGCTACACCTTC. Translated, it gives CASSLPRDGITNYGYTF.

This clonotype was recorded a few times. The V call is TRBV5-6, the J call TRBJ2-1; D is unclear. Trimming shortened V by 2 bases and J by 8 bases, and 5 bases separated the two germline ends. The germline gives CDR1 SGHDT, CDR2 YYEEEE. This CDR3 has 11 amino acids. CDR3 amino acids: CASSLHDEQFF. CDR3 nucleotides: TGTGCCAGCAGCTTACATGATGAGCAGTTCTTC.

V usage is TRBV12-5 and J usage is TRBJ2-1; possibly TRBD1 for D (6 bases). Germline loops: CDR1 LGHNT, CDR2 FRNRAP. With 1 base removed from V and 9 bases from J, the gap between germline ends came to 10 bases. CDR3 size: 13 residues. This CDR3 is CASGLDGTTEQFF. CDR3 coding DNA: TGTGCTAGTGGTTTGGACGGGACAACTGAGCAGTTCTTC.

The CDR3 nucleotides read TGTGCCAGCTCACCACCGGGGGGATGGAACACTGAAGCTTTCTTT. It specifies CASSPPGGWNTEAFF. The J gene is TRBJ1-1, the V gene TRBV18, with D perhaps TRBD1 (5 bases). Germline V CDR1 and CDR2: KGHSH, LQKENI. This CDR3 is 15 amino acids long. Trimming removed 0 bases at V and 1 base at J, with 9 bases between.